This record looks at one TCR beta chain sequence and its context. This specimen comes from a study of blood T cell repertoires in COVID-19. This table comes from immunoSEQ multiplex PCR, and its TCRdb copy is limited to in-frame clones, with some not included. The data show some 190,000 clones, approximately 84% seen once. Germline V gene data show CDR1 as SGHAT and CDR2 as FQNNGV. Deletions cut 1 base from V and 8 bases from J, with 9 bases between. The CDR3 sequence is 14 residues long. The J gene is TRBJ1-6, the V gene TRBV11-2; D not certain. Sequences were obtained from peripheral blood. This receptor was taken from a woman of 80 years or more with COVID-19, enrolled during active disease. The DNA for the CDR3 is TGTGCCAGCAGCTTAGCCCCGGGAGATTCACCCCTCCACTTT. Its protein product is CASSLAPGDSPLHF.